This TCR beta chain is from a study of blood T cell repertoires in COVID-19. Patients in Seattle were enrolled during active infection, then followed longitudinally. Per the study methods: Estimated nucleated cell counts came from reference gene primer amplification. Libraries were prepared by immunoSEQ multiplex PCR; TCRdb keeps only in-frame clonotypes and omits some of them. The V and J calls and clone size are taken from that table; D and trimming were inferred from the DNA. The repertoire has about 370,000 clones, approximately 88% of them found once; the top ten carry around 3%. There are 17 residues in the CDR3. Germline-derived CDR1 and CDR2 are LGHNA and YNFKEQ. V lost 3 bases to trimming and J lost 6 bases; unmatched junction nucleotides: 7.

The chain recombines TRBV4-2 with TRBJ2-1; 14 bases agree with TRBD2. This receptor was obtained from a woman aged 25-40 years with COVID-19, enrolled during active disease. Sequenced sample: peripheral blood. CDR3 amino acids: CASSQSKTSGGGNEQFF. CDR3 DNA sequence: TGTGCCAGCAGCCAGAGTAAGACTAGCGGGGGGGGCAATGAGCAGTTCTTC.